The source of this TCR beta chain is a study of spatial heterogeneity in lung cancer. TCRdb ran MiXCR on the 5' RACE reads and lists one entry per CDR3 protein. The repertoire holds over 50,000 distinct CDR3 sequences, with approximately 6% as singletons. CDR1 SGHKS and CDR2 YYEKEE come from the germline V gene (reference sequence). CDR3 size: 14 residues. The ends lost 1 base at V and 3 bases at J; junction bases unmatched: 3. Time point denoted: sample taken at primary tumor resection. From tumor, nontumor lung or frozen PBMC, whole RNA was taken unsorted for sequencing. The chain has TRBV5-5 and TRBJ2-7; 8 bases are shared with TRBD2. This sample comprised PBMCs, obtained at surgery. This TCR came from a female donor with early-stage non-small cell lung cancer. CDR3 nucleotide sequence: TGTGCCAGCAGCTTGAGGACTAGCAGCTACGAGCAGTACTTC. Protein: CASSLRTSSYEQYF.